A single sample is the source of the 10 T cell receptor beta chains below, sequenced in a study of blood T cell repertoires in COVID-19. Generated by immunoSEQ multiplex PCR, the TCRdb table keeps only in-frame clones and is missing some. The sample contains 95,000 to 150,000 clones, about two thirds of which appear only once. The sequencing sample was made of peripheral blood. These receptors were obtained from a human donor with acute or convalescent COVID-19. The donor label of this sample is uncertain.

This clone was seen a few times. This sequence joins TRBV18 and TRBJ1-6; the match to TRBD1 covers 8 bases. There are 15 residues in the CDR3. The trim removed 5 bases at V and 9 bases at J, leaving 9 bases unmatched. Germline CDR1 reads KGHSH; CDR2 reads LQKENI. In nucleotides, the CDR3 is TGTGCCAGCTCATCGGACAGGGCGAAGACTTCACCCCTCCACTTT. This gives the protein CASSSDRAKTSPLHF.

The gene calls are TRBV28 and TRBJ2-1, with TRBD1 matching 9 bases. Germline loops: CDR1 MDHEN, CDR2 SYDVKM. The CDR3 is 15 residues long. The V gene end was trimmed by 6 bases and the J gene end by 4 bases; junction bases not matched to a gene: 7. The CDR3 region is CASRRDRVGYNEQFF. As DNA, the CDR3 is TGTGCCAGCAGAAGGGACAGGGTCGGTTACAATGAGCAGTTCTTC.

The gene calls are TRBV6-5 and TRBJ1-6; D gene unclear. Trimming stripped 7 bases from V and 8 bases from J, with 12 bases between. The CDR3 sequence is 13 residues long. The germline V gene has CDR1 MNHEY and CDR2 SVGAGI. CDR3 loop: CASTSGGYSPLHF. As DNA, the CDR3 is TGTGCCAGCACTAGCGGTGGGTATTCACCCCTCCACTTT.

The J gene is TRBJ2-2, the V gene TRBV9; TRBD1 is a possible D gene (5 bases). The CDR3 contains 16 residues. V was clipped by 0 bases and J by 0 bases, with 9 bases between them. The germline CDR1 and CDR2 sequences are SGDLS and YYNGEE. The CDR3 DNA is TGTGCCAGCAGCGTAGGGGGCGCCGCGAACACCGGGGAGCTGTTTTTT. It yields the protein CASSVGGAANTGELFF.

This clone was detected once. The chain joins TRBV6-5 to TRBJ1-5; D not certain. Trimming took 6 bases from V and 1 from J, leaving 7 bases between them. The CDR3 extends over 13 amino acids. Germline V gene lookup returns CDR1 MNHEY and CDR2 SVGAGI. The CDR3 loop reads CASRDTSNQPQHF. In DNA, the CDR3 is TGTGCCAGCAGAGACACCAGCAATCAGCCCCAGCATTTT.

The rearrangement uses TRBV5-4 and TRBJ2-1, with D tentatively TRBD1 (6 bases). CDR3 length: 13 amino acids. Germline V lookup: CDR1 SGHNT, CDR2 YYREEE (reference sequence). The V end lost 2 bases, the J end lost 6 bases, and 9 bases lay between the germline ends. The CDR3 DNA reads as TGTGCCAGCAGCTTACAGGGACCCAATGAGCAGTTCTTC. Translation gives CASSLQGPNEQFF.

The table lists this clone with a few counts. The V and J genes are TRBV6-4 and TRBJ2-2; TRBD2 matches 9 bases. The CDR3 consists of 15 residues. Germline CDR1 MRHNA, CDR2 SNTAGT. V lost 4 bases, J lost 1 base, and 1 base stayed unmatched. The CDR3 spells CASSASGENTGELFF. The CDR3 DNA is TGTGCCAGCAGTGCTAGCGGGGAGAACACCGGGGAGCTGTTTTTT.

V is TRBV18 and J is TRBJ1-2, with D uncertain. The V and J ends lost 0 bases and 0 bases respectively, with 11 bases between them. The germline V gene has CDR1 KGHSH and CDR2 LQKENI. The CDR3 runs to 16 residues. The CDR3 is CASSPPSRRANYGYTF. CDR3 DNA: TGTGCCAGCTCACCACCCTCCCGCCGAGCTAACTATGGCTACACCTTC.

This clone was seen more than once but under ten times. The J gene is TRBJ1-2, the V gene TRBV29-1; 7 bases are shared with TRBD1. The CDR3 is 14 residues long. The junction had 7 bases not matched to a gene; V was cut back by 4 bases and J by 2 bases. Germline V gene sequence: CDR1 SQVTM, CDR2 ANQGSEA. The CDR3 coding sequence is TGCAGCGTTGCGCAGGGACAGTCAAACTATGGCTACACCTTC. Translated: CSVAQGQSNYGYTF.

The rearrangement links TRBV28 to TRBJ2-1, with 9 bases identical to TRBD1. The CDR3 is made up of 14 amino acids. Germline lookup yields CDR1 MDHEN and CDR2 SYDVKM. V was pared by 5 bases and J by 10 bases, with 9 bases of the junction left unmatched. The CDR3 nucleotides read TGTGCCAGCAGTATGGACAGGGGTTATGGGGAGCAGTTCTTC. Protein sequence: CASSMDRGYGEQFF.